This T cell receptor beta chain was recorded in a study of blood T cell repertoires in COVID-19. Participant-given clinical history determined each cohort assignment. Measured with immunoSEQ multiplex PCR; TCRdb has only the in-frame clones, and not every one. The sample consists of approximately 250,000 clones, around 88% of them appearing once. CDR3 length equals 15 residues. The clonotype comes from a woman in her 40s with acute COVID-19. Sequencing used PBMCs or T cells enriched from blood (not recorded which). The genes are TRBV21-1 and TRBJ1-2. TRBV21-1 is assigned pseudogene status. In nucleotides, the CDR3 is TGTGCCAGCAGCAACGAGATGGCGGCTAACTATGGCTACACCTTC. Residues: CASSNEMAANYGYTF.